These T cell receptor beta chains were read from a single sample in a study of blood T cell repertoires in COVID-19. Here immunoSEQ multiplex PCR was the method, and the copy in TCRdb shows in-frame clones only, minus some. The sample includes over 250,000 clones, around 87% of them seen just once. The sample taken for sequencing was peripheral blood. These receptors were taken from a woman between 50 and 59 years old with acute or convalescent COVID-19. CDR3s include the opening cysteine and the closing phenylalanine or tryptophan. A D gene is named only where the DNA matches it firmly. Clone size is not always given. Where it is, it says once, few, many or a class for expanded clones.

D: -
V: TRBV28
size: -
J: TRBJ1-3
CDR3: CASGRYGNTIYF
DNA: TGTGCCAGCGGGCGATATGGAAACACCATATATTTT

D: TRBD2
V: TRBV27
size: -
J: TRBJ2-7
CDR3: CASRDTKKIAGGPYEQYF
DNA: TGTGCCAGCAGAGATACAAAAAAAATAGCGGGAGGTCCCTACGAGCAGTACTTC

D: TRBD1
V: TRBV5-1
size: -
J: TRBJ1-6
CDR3: CASSPLPGTGGNSPLHF
DNA: TGCGCCAGCAGCCCGCTCCCCGGGACAGGGGGCAATTCACCCCTCCACTTT

D: TRBD2
V: TRBV4-1
size: -
J: TRBJ2-7
CDR3: CASSQDSLGLAGGYEQYF
DNA: TGCGCCAGCAGCCAAGATTCCTTAGGGCTAGCGGGAGGGTACGAGCAGTACTTC

D: TRBD1
V: TRBV5-1
size: -
J: TRBJ2-1
CDR3: CASSMKQGALYNEQFF
DNA: TGCGCCAGCAGCATGAAACAGGGGGCTCTCTACAATGAGCAGTTCTTC

D: TRBD1
V: TRBV5-1
size: few
J: TRBJ2-2
CDR3: CASSAQGTGELFF
DNA: TGCGCCAGCAGCGCACAGGGGACCGGGGAGCTGTTTTTT

D: TRBD1
V: TRBV4-1
size: -
J: TRBJ1-1
CDR3: CASSQTQGVTEAFF
DNA: TGCGCCAGCAGCCAGACCCAGGGGGTCACTGAAGCTTTCTTT

D: TRBD2
V: TRBV4-3
size: -
J: TRBJ2-1
CDR3: CASSQEILGTSGRAIEQFF
DNA: TGCGCCAGCAGCCAAGAAATTCTAGGAACTAGCGGGAGGGCCATTGAGCAGTTCTTC

D: -
V: TRBV27
size: -
J: TRBJ1-6
CDR3: CASSFLEKRGSPLHF
DNA: TGTGCCAGCAGTTTTCTTGAGAAAAGGGGATCACCCCTCCACTTT

D: TRBD1
V: TRBV3-1/TRBV3-2
size: -
J: TRBJ2-5
CDR3: CASSPILNRGQETQYF
DNA: TGTGCCAGCAGCCCCATCTTGAACAGGGGTCAAGAGACCCAGTACTTC

D: -
V: TRBV28
size: -
J: TRBJ1-1
CDR3: CASSLSGALRKAFF
DNA: TGTGCCAGCAGTTTATCAGGGGCCCTAAGAAAAGCTTTCTTT

D: TRBD1
V: TRBV7-2
size: -
J: TRBJ2-7
CDR3: CASSLVTGGSYEQYF
DNA: TGTGCCAGCAGCTTAGTTACAGGGGGCTCCTACGAGCAGTACTTC

D: TRBD2
V: TRBV5-1
size: few
J: TRBJ2-1
CDR3: CASSDGTSGYNEQFF
DNA: TGCGCCAGCAGCGACGGGACTAGCGGCTACAATGAGCAGTTCTTC

D: TRBD2
V: TRBV19
size: -
J: TRBJ2-5
CDR3: CASSIGPSGQKILETQYF
DNA: TGTGCCAGTAGCATTGGTCCTAGCGGGCAAAAGATCCTAGAGACCCAGTACTTC

D: -
V: TRBV19
size: -
J: TRBJ2-7
CDR3: CASGKDSAYEQYF
DNA: TGTGCCAGCGGTAAGGACAGCGCCTACGAGCAGTACTTC

D: -
V: TRBV7-2
size: -
J: TRBJ1-3
CDR3: CASSLAYPGGSGNTIYF
DNA: TGTGCCAGCAGCTTAGCCTATCCGGGAGGGTCTGGAAACACCATATATTTT

D: TRBD2
V: TRBV4-3
size: -
J: TRBJ2-3
CDR3: CASSQEKAGGPGDTQYF
DNA: TGCGCCAGCAGCCAAGAAAAAGCGGGAGGGCCCGGAGATACGCAGTATTTT

D: TRBD1
V: TRBV19
size: -
J: TRBJ1-4
CDR3: CASRKKDRGANEKLFF
DNA: TGTGCCAGTAGGAAAAAGGACAGGGGCGCTAATGAAAAACTGTTTTTT

D: -
V: TRBV6-5
size: -
J: TRBJ2-2
CDR3: CASSYSQTGELFF
DNA: TGTGCCAGCAGTTACTCCCAGACCGGGGAGCTGTTTTTT

D: TRBD2
V: TRBV5-4
size: -
J: TRBJ2-7
CDR3: CASSRPTSGSYEQYF
DNA: TGTGCCAGCAGCCGTCCAACTAGCGGGAGCTACGAGCAGTACTTC

D: TRBD1
V: TRBV2
size: -
J: TRBJ2-5
CDR3: CARTGGRQETQYF
DNA: TGTGCCAGGACAGGGGGAAGACAAGAGACCCAGTACTTC

D: -
V: TRBV6-5
size: -
J: TRBJ1-1
CDR3: CASSIITEAFF
DNA: TGTGCCAGCAGTATAATAACTGAAGCTTTCTTT

D: -
V: TRBV5-4
size: -
J: TRBJ2-1
CDR3: CASSWDFNNEQFF
DNA: TGTGCCAGCAGCTGGGACTTCAACAATGAGCAGTTCTTC

D: TRBD2
V: TRBV6-5
size: -
J: TRBJ2-1
CDR3: CASSSGLADYNEQFF
DNA: TGTGCCAGCAGTTCCGGACTAGCGGACTACAATGAGCAGTTCTTC

D: -
V: TRBV9
size: once
J: TRBJ1-2
CDR3: CASSVDVGGYGYTF
DNA: TGTGCCAGCAGCGTAGATGTCGGTGGTTATGGCTACACCTTC

D: -
V: TRBV7-9
size: few
J: TRBJ1-2
CDR3: CASSLVTVGFRGTF
DNA: TGTGCCAGCAGCTTAGTGACGGTTGGGTTTAGGGGAACCTTC

D: TRBD2
V: TRBV7-3
size: -
J: TRBJ2-1
CDR3: CASSPPGGNEQFF
DNA: TGTGCCAGCAGCCCCCCGGGGGGCAATGAGCAGTTCTTC

D: TRBD2
V: TRBV28
size: -
J: TRBJ2-1
CDR3: CASSLLGDPGGNEQFF
DNA: TGTGCCAGCAGTTTATTAGGGGACCCGGGAGGCAATGAGCAGTTCTTC

D: -
V: TRBV19
size: -
J: TRBJ2-7
CDR3: CASSIQSGGSYEQYF
DNA: TGTGCCAGTAGTATACAGTCGGGTGGCTCCTACGAGCAGTACTTC

D: TRBD2
V: TRBV7-6
size: -
J: TRBJ2-2
CDR3: CASSPGLAGPNTGELFF
DNA: TGTGCCAGCAGCCCCGGCCTAGCGGGCCCGAACACCGGGGAGCTGTTTTTT

D: TRBD2
V: TRBV24-1
size: -
J: TRBJ2-3
CDR3: CATSDPLAGSDTQYF
DNA: TGTGCCACCAGTGACCCCCTAGCGGGCTCGGATACGCAGTATTTT

D: -
V: TRBV7-2
size: -
J: TRBJ1-2
CDR3: CASSAGGQIYGYTF
DNA: TGTGCCAGCAGCGCTGGAGGCCAGATATATGGCTACACCTTC

D: TRBD1
V: TRBV11-1
size: -
J: TRBJ2-1
CDR3: CASSSGQGTNNEQFF
DNA: TGTGCCAGCAGCTCGGGACAGGGGACAAACAATGAGCAGTTCTTC

D: TRBD2
V: TRBV15
size: -
J: TRBJ2-5
CDR3: CATSSPRTSLETQYF
DNA: TGTGCCACCAGCAGCCCCAGGACTAGCTTAGAGACCCAGTACTTC

D: -
V: TRBV28
size: -
J: TRBJ1-5
CDR3: CASSLGPAWRGNQPQHF
DNA: TGTGCCAGCAGTTTAGGCCCAGCGTGGCGGGGCAATCAGCCCCAGCATTTT

D: -
V: TRBV27
size: -
J: TRBJ2-1
CDR3: CASSATYYNEQFF
DNA: TGTGCCAGCAGTGCCACCTACTACAATGAGCAGTTCTTC

D: -
V: TRBV3-1/TRBV3-2
size: few
J: TRBJ1-4
CDR3: CASSQVGGFSEKLFF
DNA: TGTGCCAGCAGCCAAGTAGGGGGATTCTCTGAAAAACTGTTTTTT

D: -
V: TRBV5-1
size: -
J: TRBJ2-1
CDR3: CASSLTGTEQFF
DNA: TGCGCCAGCAGCTTGACGGGTACCGAGCAGTTCTTC

D: -
V: TRBV13
size: -
J: TRBJ1-1
CDR3: CASSSPAQGNTEAFF
DNA: TGTGCCAGCAGCTCGCCCGCACAGGGGAACACTGAAGCTTTCTTT

D: -
V: TRBV5-3
size: -
J: TRBJ2-5
CDR3: CARSTGHPPETQYF
DNA: TGTGCCAGAAGCACGGGACACCCCCCGGAGACCCAGTACTTC

D: -
V: TRBV15
size: few
J: TRBJ2-5
CDR3: CATSRGFRETQYF
DNA: TGTGCCACCAGCAGAGGTTTTAGAGAGACCCAGTACTTC

D: TRBD1
V: TRBV6-2/TRBV6-3
size: once
J: TRBJ2-1
CDR3: CASSETGGKQFF
DNA: TGTGCCAGCAGTGAGACAGGGGGAAAGCAGTTCTTC

D: -
V: TRBV18
size: -
J: TRBJ2-7
CDR3: CASSPPQGGYEQYF
DNA: TGTGCCAGCTCACCACCTCAGGGGGGCTACGAGCAGTACTTC

D: -
V: TRBV6-6
size: -
J: TRBJ1-5
CDR3: CASSYQMGPGGQPQHF
DNA: TGTGCCAGCAGTTACCAAATGGGCCCGGGAGGACAGCCCCAGCATTTT

D: TRBD1
V: TRBV10-3
size: -
J: TRBJ2-5
CDR3: CAISGGTGAETQYF
DNA: TGTGCCATCAGTGGGGGTACAGGGGCGGAGACCCAGTACTTC

D: TRBD1
V: TRBV9
size: -
J: TRBJ2-1
CDR3: CASSVAGQDGEQFF
DNA: TGTGCCAGCAGCGTAGCGGGACAGGACGGTGAGCAGTTCTTC

D: TRBD1
V: TRBV19
size: -
J: TRBJ1-5
CDR3: CASSSGQAYSNQPQHF
DNA: TGTGCCAGTAGTTCCGGACAGGCCTATAGCAATCAGCCCCAGCATTTT

D: -
V: TRBV19
size: -
J: TRBJ1-5
CDR3: CASKTDTSNQPQHF
DNA: TGTGCCAGTAAAACGGACACTAGCAATCAGCCCCAGCATTTT

D: -
V: TRBV19
size: few
J: TRBJ2-7
CDR3: CASSDPTVSYEQYF
DNA: TGTGCCAGTAGTGACCCGACAGTTTCCTACGAGCAGTACTTC

D: -
V: TRBV9
size: -
J: TRBJ1-3
CDR3: CASSVASGHSGNTIYF
DNA: TGTGCCAGCAGCGTAGCTAGTGGCCACTCTGGAAACACCATATATTTT

D: -
V: TRBV18
size: -
J: TRBJ2-7
CDR3: CASSPPEGSEQYF
DNA: TGTGCCAGCTCACCACCGGAGGGCTCCGAGCAGTACTTC

D: TRBD1
V: TRBV28
size: -
J: TRBJ1-1
CDR3: CASSTGTGKGNTEAFF
DNA: TGTGCCAGCAGTACCGGGACAGGGAAAGGGAACACTGAAGCTTTCTTT

D: -
V: TRBV18
size: -
J: TRBJ1-3
CDR3: CASSPPDRLNSGNTIYF
DNA: TGTGCCAGCTCACCACCCGACAGGCTAAACTCTGGAAACACCATATATTTT

D: -
V: TRBV24-1
size: -
J: TRBJ2-2
CDR3: CATSDLSGNSAGELFF
DNA: TGTGCCACCAGTGATTTATCGGGGAATTCCGCCGGGGAGCTGTTTTTT

D: TRBD2
V: TRBV30
size: -
J: TRBJ2-5
CDR3: CAWTHLADPRETQYF
DNA: TGTGCCTGGACCCACCTAGCGGACCCAAGGGAGACCCAGTACTTC

D: TRBD1
V: TRBV11-2
size: -
J: TRBJ1-2
CDR3: CASSLVRRSRDSYGYTF
DNA: TGTGCCAGCAGCTTAGTCCGTAGGTCCCGGGACAGCTATGGCTACACCTTC

D: -
V: TRBV5-4
size: -
J: TRBJ2-1
CDR3: CASSNGQFSSSYNEQFF
DNA: TGTGCCAGCAGCAACGGACAGTTTTCGAGCTCCTACAATGAGCAGTTCTTC

D: -
V: TRBV5-1
size: -
J: TRBJ2-2
CDR3: CASSPSRQAGELFF
DNA: TGCGCCAGCAGCCCGAGCCGACAGGCCGGGGAGCTGTTTTTT

D: -
V: TRBV7-8
size: -
J: TRBJ2-7
CDR3: CASSTQLGYEQYF
DNA: TGTGCCAGCAGCACCCAACTTGGCTACGAGCAGTACTTC